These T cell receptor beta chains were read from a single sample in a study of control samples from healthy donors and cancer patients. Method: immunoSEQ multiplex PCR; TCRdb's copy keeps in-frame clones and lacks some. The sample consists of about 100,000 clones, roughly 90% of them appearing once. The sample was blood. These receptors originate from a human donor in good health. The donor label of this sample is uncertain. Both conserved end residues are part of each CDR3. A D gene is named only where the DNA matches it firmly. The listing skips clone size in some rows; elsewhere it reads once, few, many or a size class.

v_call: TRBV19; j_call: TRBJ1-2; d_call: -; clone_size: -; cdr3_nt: TGTGCCAGTAGTAATACAGTATATCGGGGCTACACCTTC; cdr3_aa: CASSNTVYRGYTF
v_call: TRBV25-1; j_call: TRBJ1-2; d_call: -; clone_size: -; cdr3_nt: TGTGCCAGCAGTGACCCCTCCGGGACCCCGGAAGGCTACACCTTC; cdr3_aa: CASSDPSGTPEGYTF
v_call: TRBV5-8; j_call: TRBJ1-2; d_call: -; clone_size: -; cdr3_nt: TGTGCCAGCAGCTCACAAGCTAACTATGGCTACACCTTC; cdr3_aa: CASSSQANYGYTF
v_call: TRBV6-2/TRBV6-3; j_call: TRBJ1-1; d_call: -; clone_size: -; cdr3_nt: TGTGCCAGCAGCTTTAGGACAGTCATGGACACTGAAGCTTTCTTT; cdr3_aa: CASSFRTVMDTEAFF
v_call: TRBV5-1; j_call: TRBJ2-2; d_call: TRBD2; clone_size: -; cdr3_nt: TGCGCCAGCAGCTTGACTAGCGTGAACGGGGAGCTGTTTTTT; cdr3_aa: CASSLTSVNGELFF
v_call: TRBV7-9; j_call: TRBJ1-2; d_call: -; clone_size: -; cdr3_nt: TGTGCCAGCAGCCCGGGGGATTTGGGCTATGGCTACACCTTC; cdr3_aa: CASSPGDLGYGYTF
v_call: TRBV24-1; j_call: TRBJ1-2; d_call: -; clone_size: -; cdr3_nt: TGTGCCACCAGCGAAGGACCGCTTAACTATGGCTACACCTTC; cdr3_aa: CATSEGPLNYGYTF
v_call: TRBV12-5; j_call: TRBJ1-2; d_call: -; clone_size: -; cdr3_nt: TGTGCTAGTGGTTTGACCCGGACAGCTTCATATGGCTACACCTTC; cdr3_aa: CASGLTRTASYGYTF
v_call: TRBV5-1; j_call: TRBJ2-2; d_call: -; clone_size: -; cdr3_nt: TGCGCCAGCAGCTTGGAGGGGGTCGCGAACACCGGGGAGCTGTTTTTT; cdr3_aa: CASSLEGVANTGELFF
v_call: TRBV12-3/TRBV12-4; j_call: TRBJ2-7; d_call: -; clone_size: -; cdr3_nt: TGTGCCAGCAGTTTTGGGGCCTACGAGCAGTACTTC; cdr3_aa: CASSFGAYEQYF
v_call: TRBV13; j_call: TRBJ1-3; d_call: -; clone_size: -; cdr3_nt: TGTGCCAGCAGCTTCTTTACAGCTAACTCTGGAAACACCATATATTTT; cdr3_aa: CASSFFTANSGNTIYF
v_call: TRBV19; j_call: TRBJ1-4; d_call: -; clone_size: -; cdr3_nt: TGTGCCAGTATGCAGCAAGGGAATGAAAAACTGTTTTTT; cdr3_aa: CASMQQGNEKLFF
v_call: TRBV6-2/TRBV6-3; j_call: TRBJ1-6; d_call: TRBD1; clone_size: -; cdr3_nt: TGTGCCAGCAGTGAGGACAGGGAGAATTCACCCCTCCACTTT; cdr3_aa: CASSEDRENSPLHF
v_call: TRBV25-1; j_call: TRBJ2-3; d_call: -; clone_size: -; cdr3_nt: TGTGCCAGCAGTGAACTGGGGGTTACAGATACGCAGTATTTT; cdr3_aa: CASSELGVTDTQYF
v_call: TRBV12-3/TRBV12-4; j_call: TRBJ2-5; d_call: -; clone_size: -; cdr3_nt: TGTGCCAGCAGCCAAGAAATAACGGAGACCCAGTACTTC; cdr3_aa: CASSQEITETQYF
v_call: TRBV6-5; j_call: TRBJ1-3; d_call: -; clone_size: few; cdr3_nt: TGTGCCAGCAGTCGACAGGATCTGGCTGGAAACACCATATATTTT; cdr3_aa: CASSRQDLAGNTIYF
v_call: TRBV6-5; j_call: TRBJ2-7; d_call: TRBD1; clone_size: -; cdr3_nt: TGTGCCAGCAAGGACAGGGATCTCTCCTACGAGCAGTACTTC; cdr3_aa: CASKDRDLSYEQYF
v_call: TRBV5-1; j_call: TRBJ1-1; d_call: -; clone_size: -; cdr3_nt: TGCGCCAGCAGCTTGGCCCGAGGAACAGGGAACACTGAAGCTTTCTTT; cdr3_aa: CASSLARGTGNTEAFF
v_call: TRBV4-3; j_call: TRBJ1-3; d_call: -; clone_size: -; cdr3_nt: TGCGCCAGCAGCCCAGGGGCTGGAAACACCATATATTTT; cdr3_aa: CASSPGAGNTIYF
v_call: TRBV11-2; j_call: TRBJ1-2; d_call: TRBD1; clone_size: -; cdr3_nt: TGTGCCAGCAGCCCGGACAGGGAGTATGGCTACACCTTC; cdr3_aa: CASSPDREYGYTF
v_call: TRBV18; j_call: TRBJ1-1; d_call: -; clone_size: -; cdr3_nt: TGTGCCAGCTCACCGCGGGGCCCCGGGTATTGGACTGAAGCTTTCTTT; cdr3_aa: CASSPRGPGYWTEAFF
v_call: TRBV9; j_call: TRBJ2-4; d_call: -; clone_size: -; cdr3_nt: TGTGCCAGCAGCGTGGCCTTCCAAAACATTCAGTACTTC; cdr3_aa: CASSVAFQNIQYF
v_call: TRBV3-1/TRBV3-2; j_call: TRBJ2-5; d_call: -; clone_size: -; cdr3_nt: TGTGCCAGCAGCCAACTGAAGGGTGCACAAGAGACCCAGTACTTC; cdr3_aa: CASSQLKGAQETQYF
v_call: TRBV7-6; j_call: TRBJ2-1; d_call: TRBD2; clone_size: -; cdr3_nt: TGTGCCAGCAGCTTAGTATCACTAGCGGGGGTGGGTGAGCAGTTCTTC; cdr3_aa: CASSLVSLAGVGEQFF
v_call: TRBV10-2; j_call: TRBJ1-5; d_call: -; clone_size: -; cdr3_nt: TGCGCCAGCAGTGAGTTTCGGGGTAGCAATCAGCCCCAGCATTTT; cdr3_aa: CASSEFRGSNQPQHF
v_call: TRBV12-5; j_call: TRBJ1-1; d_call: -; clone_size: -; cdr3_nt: TGTGCTAGTGGTTTGGTACACTCTGGATACACTGAAGCTTTCTTT; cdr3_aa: CASGLVHSGYTEAFF
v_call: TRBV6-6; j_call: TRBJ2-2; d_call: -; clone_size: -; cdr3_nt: TGTGCCAGCCATCCCGCCGGCAGGGTTAGCGGGGAGCTGTTTTTT; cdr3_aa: CASHPAGRVSGELFF
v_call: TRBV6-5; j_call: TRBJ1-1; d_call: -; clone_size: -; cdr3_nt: TGTGCCAGCAGTCCCAGGGGGAACACTGAAGCTTTCTTT; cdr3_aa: CASSPRGNTEAFF
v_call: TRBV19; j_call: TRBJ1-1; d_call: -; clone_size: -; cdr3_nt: TGTGCCAGTAGTATTTTATCACACGGGAACACTGAAGCTTTCTTT; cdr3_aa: CASSILSHGNTEAFF
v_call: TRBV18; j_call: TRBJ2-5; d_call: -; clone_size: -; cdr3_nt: TGTGCCAGCTCACCGGACTATATCCAAGAGACCCAGTACTTC; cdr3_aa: CASSPDYIQETQYF
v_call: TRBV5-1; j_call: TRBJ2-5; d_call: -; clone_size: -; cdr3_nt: TGCGCCAGCAGCTTGCTCGGGCGGGCCTACGGGGAGACCCAGTACTTC; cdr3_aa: CASSLLGRAYGETQYF
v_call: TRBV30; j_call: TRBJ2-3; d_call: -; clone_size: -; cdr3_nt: TGTGCCTGGAGTGTACTGGCGGGGGCCACAGATACGCAGTATTTT; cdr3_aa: CAWSVLAGATDTQYF
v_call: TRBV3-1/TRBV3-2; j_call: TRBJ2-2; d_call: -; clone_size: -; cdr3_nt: TGTGCCAGCAGCACTCGGGGGTACACCGGGGAGCTGTTTTTT; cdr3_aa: CASSTRGYTGELFF
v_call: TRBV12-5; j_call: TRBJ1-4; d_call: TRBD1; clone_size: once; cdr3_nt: TGTGCTAGTGGTTCCGGACAGGGGCAAGGGGAAAAACTGTTTTTT; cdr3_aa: CASGSGQGQGEKLFF
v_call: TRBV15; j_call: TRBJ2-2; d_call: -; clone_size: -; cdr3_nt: TGTGCCACCAGCAGAGAACAGGAGTCGAACACCGGGGAGCTGTTTTTT; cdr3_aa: CATSREQESNTGELFF
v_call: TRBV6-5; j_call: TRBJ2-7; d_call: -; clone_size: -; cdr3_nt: TGTGCCAGCAGTTACCGCTCCGACTACGAGCAGTACTTC; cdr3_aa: CASSYRSDYEQYF
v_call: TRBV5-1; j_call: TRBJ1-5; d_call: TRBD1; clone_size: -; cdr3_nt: TGCGCCAGCAGCTTGGCCGGGACAGGGTTCCAGCCCCAGCATTTT; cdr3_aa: CASSLAGTGFQPQHF
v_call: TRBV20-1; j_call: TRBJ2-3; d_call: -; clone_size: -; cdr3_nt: TGCAGTGCTAGTACTCCTACTCACACAGATACGCAGTATTTT; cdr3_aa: CSASTPTHTDTQYF
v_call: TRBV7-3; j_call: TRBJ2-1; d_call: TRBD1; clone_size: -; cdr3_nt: TGTGCCAGCAGCATGGGACAGTACAATGAGCAGTTCTTC; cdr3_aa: CASSMGQYNEQFF
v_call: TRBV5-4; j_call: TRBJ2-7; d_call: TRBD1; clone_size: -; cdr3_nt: TGTGCCAGCAGCTTGCAAGGACAGGGGGCGCGAGAGCAGTACTTC; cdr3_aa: CASSLQGQGAREQYF
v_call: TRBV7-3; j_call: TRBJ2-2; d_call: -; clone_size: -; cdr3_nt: TGTGCCAGCAGCCTTAACACCGGGGAGCTGTTTTTT; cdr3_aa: CASSLNTGELFF
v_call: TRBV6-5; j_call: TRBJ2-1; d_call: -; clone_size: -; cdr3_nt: TGTGCCAGCAGTTATCTCCACACCTACAATGAGCAGTTCTTC; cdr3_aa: CASSYLHTYNEQFF
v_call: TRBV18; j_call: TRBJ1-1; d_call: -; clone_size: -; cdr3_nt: TGTGCCAGCTCACCCCTAGGGGCGGGAAACACTGAAGCTTTCTTT; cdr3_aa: CASSPLGAGNTEAFF
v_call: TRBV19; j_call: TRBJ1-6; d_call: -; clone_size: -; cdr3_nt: TGTGCCAGTAGTCCCCGCCCCGGGACAAACTTTAATTCACCCCTCCACTTT; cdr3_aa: CASSPRPGTNFNSPLHF
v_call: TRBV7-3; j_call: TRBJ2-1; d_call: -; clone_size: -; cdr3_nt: TGTGCCAGCAGCTCCGGGTGGACAAGCCGGTTCAATGAGCAGTTCTTC; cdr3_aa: CASSSGWTSRFNEQFF
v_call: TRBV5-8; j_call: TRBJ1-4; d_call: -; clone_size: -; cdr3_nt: TGTGCCAGCAGCTTGGGCTGGGGGAGGAAGGAAAAACTGTTTTTT; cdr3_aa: CASSLGWGRKEKLFF
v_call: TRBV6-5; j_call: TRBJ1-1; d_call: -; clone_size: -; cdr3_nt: TGTGCCAGCAGTTACCGGACAGTCTCAGAAGCTTTCTTT; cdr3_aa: CASSYRTVSEAFF
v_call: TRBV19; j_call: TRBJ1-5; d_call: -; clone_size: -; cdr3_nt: TGTGCCAGTAGCGGAGGGATCACAGGCAATCAGCCCCAGCATTTT; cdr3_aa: CASSGGITGNQPQHF
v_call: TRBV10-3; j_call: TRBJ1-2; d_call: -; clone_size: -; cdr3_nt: TGTGCCATCAGTGAGTCGGGAGGGGGGCGGAAAAACTATGGCTACACCTTC; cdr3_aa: CAISESGGGRKNYGYTF
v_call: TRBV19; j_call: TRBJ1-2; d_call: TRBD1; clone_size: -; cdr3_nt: TGTGCCAGTAGTTCGACAGGGAATACGGGCTACACCTTC; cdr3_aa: CASSSTGNTGYTF
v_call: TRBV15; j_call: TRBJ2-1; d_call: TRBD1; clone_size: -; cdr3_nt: TGTGCCACCAGCAGAGATGTACAGGGGGCCTCGGAGCAGTTCTTC; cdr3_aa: CATSRDVQGASEQFF
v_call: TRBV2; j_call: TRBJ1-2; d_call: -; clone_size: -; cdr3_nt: TGTGCCAGCAGCTGGACAGAGGACTATGGCTACACCTTC; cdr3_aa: CASSWTEDYGYTF
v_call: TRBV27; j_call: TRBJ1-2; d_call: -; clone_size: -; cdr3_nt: TGTGCCACCCGGGGGGAGAACTATGGCTACACCTTC; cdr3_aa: CATRGENYGYTF
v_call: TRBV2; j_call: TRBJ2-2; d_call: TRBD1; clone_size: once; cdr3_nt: TGTGCCTGCCACACGACAGGGTCTGCCGGGGAGCTGTTTTTT; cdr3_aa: CACHTTGSAGELFF
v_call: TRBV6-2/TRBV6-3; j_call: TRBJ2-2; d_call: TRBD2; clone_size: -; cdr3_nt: TGTGCCAGCAGCCCACTAGCGGGGGAAACCGGGGAGCTGTTTTTT; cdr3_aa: CASSPLAGETGELFF
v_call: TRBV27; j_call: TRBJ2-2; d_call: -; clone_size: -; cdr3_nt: TGTGCCAGCAGTACCTCCCCTATGGCCGGGGAGCTGTTTTTT; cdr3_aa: CASSTSPMAGELFF
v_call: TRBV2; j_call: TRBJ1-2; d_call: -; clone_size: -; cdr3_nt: TGTGCCAGCAGTGTAAAGGGGTCGAACTATGGCTACACCTTC; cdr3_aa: CASSVKGSNYGYTF
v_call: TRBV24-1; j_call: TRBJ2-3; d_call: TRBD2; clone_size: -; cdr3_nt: TGTGCCACCAGTGACAAGCGGGACCTCACAGATACGCAGTATTTT; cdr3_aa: CATSDKRDLTDTQYF
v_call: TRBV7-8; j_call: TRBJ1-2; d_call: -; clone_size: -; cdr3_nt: TGTGCCAGCAGCTTAGCGCCCCCAGGCCCGGTCTATGGCTACACCTTC; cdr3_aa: CASSLAPPGPVYGYTF
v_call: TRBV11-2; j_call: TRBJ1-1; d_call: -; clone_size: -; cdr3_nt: TGTGCCAGCAGCTTAGCCCAAGGCCCTGAAGCTTTCTTT; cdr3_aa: CASSLAQGPEAFF